The 12 T cell receptor beta chains below all came from one sample that was sequenced in a study of cytomegalovirus exposure and HLA in healthy donors. Vbeta (60) and Jbeta (13) primers were used in the PCR. Sequencing used immunoSEQ multiplex PCR; TCRdb keeps in-frame clones, though not all of them. The repertoire has more than 95,000 clones, roughly three quarters of them found once; the top ten carry approximately 1.1%. The sequenced sample consisted of PBMCs. The receptor source for this set is a woman aged 30 to 39 in good health and CMV-seronegative.

The CDR3 DNA sequence: TGTGCCAGCAGCGTGGACAGGGGGGGTGAAGCTTTCTTT. Translating gives CASSVDRGGEAFF. V and J are TRBV9 and TRBJ1-1, with TRBD1 matching 10 bases. The V gene's germline CDR1 is SGDLS and CDR2 YYNGEE. The ends lost 2 bases at V and 7 bases at J; junction bases unmatched: 2. The CDR3 covers 13 residues.

This clone came up once. In DNA, the CDR3 is TGTGCCAGCAGTGAGGGGACTAGCGGAGAGTCCAAAAACATTCAGTACTTC. Translating it yields CASSEGTSGESKNIQYF. The chain employs TRBV6-1 and TRBJ2-4; 11 nucleotides match TRBD2. Germline loops: CDR1 MNHNS, CDR2 SASEGT. The CDR3 spans 17 residues. V lost 3 bases to trimming and J lost 2 bases; unmatched junction nucleotides: 6.

The chain employs TRBV15 and TRBJ2-5; 9 nucleotides align to TRBD2. CDR1 and CDR2 from the germline V gene are LNHNV and YYDKDF (reference sequence). The CDR3 spans 14 residues. Germline trimming cut 6 bases from V and 5 bases from J; bases unmatched to any gene: 7. CDR3 nucleotides: TGTGCCACCAGTGGCGGGGGGGCCTCGGAGACCCAGTACTTC. Amino acid sequence: CATSGGGASETQYF. Drawing the rest from reference TRBV15 and TRBJ2-5, the complete variable domain is DAMVIQNPRYQVTQFGKPVTLSCSQTLNHNVMYWYQQKSSQAPKLLFHYYDKDFNNEADTPDNFQSRRPNTSFCFLDIRSPGLGDTAMYLCATSGGGASETQYFGPGTRLLVL.

This sequence joins TRBV15 and TRBJ1-5, with TRBD1 identical over 7 bases. The CDR3 is 15 amino acids. Germline CDR1 and CDR2: LNHNV and YYDKDF (reference sequence). J gave up 5 bases and V 4 bases, and 8 bases lay outside the gene matches. This chain's CDR3 is CATSTTDRAYQPQHF. For the CDR3, the DNA is TGTGCCACCAGCACGACCGACAGGGCCTATCAGCCCCAGCATTTT.

Points on this clone: Other DNA sequences from this sample encode an identical CDR3 as well. This chain connects TRBV27 to TRBJ1-2, with D possibly matching TRBD1 (6 bases). The germline gives CDR1 MNHEY, CDR2 SMNVEV (reference sequence). CDR3 length equals 13 residues. The V and J ends lost 5 bases and 3 bases respectively, with 10 bases between them. The CDR3 sequence: CASSLQGDYGYTF. In nucleotides, the CDR3 is TGTGCCAGCAGTCTACAGGGCGACTATGGCTACACCTTC.

The J gene is TRBJ1-2, the V gene TRBV5-8, with a weak D call TRBD1 (6 bases). CDR3 length: 13 residues. The V gene lost 2 bases and the J gene lost 4 bases, with 9 bases spanning the gap. Germline CDR1 and CDR2: SGHTS and YDEGEE. CDR3 coding DNA: TGTGCCAGCAGCTTACAGGGATTCTATGGCTACACCTTC. As protein: CASSLQGFYGYTF.

Only one count was recorded for this clone. The CDR3 sequence: CASSYRDREDEQYF. For the CDR3, the DNA is TGTGCCAGCAGTTACCGGGACAGGGAGGACGAGCAGTACTTC. The chain carries TRBV6-6 and TRBJ2-7; 9 bases align to TRBD1. V lost 2 bases to trimming and J lost 5 bases; unmatched junction nucleotides: 4. The germline CDR1 and CDR2 sequences are MNHNY and SVGAGI (reference sequence). This CDR3 is 14 amino acids long.

This clone is a singleton in its sample. The chain has TRBV4-3 and TRBJ2-3; TRBD2 matches 7 bases. The V gene end was trimmed by 4 bases and the J gene end by 2 bases; junction bases not matched to a gene: 12. The CDR3 is made up of 17 amino acids. The germline gives CDR1 LGHNA, CDR2 YSLEER. DNA of the CDR3: TGCGCCAGCAGCCTTACCGGGGGGAGGGCTTTCACAGATACGCAGTATTTT. Protein product: CASSLTGGRAFTDTQYF.

The chain links TRBV6-5 to TRBJ1-6; 9 bases line up with TRBD1. Germline lookup yields CDR1 MNHEY and CDR2 SVGAGI. The CDR3 has 16 amino acids. Trimming removed 4 bases from V and 6 bases from J; junction bases left unmatched: 7. The CDR3: CASSSLQGQGNSPLHF. The CDR3 nucleotides are TGTGCCAGCAGTTCACTACAGGGACAGGGTAATTCACCCCTCCACTTT.

The gene calls are TRBV19 and TRBJ1-6; D not resolved. Germline V CDR1 and CDR2: LNHDA, SQIVND (reference sequence). Trimming stripped 6 bases from V and 3 bases from J, with 21 bases between. There are 18 residues in the CDR3. CDR3 nucleotides: TGTGCCAGTAGGGACCAACGCTCTCCTCGGGGCTATAATTCACCCCTCCACTTT. It yields the protein CASRDQRSPRGYNSPLHF. Variable domain in full (rest from reference TRBV19 and TRBJ1-6): DGGITQSPKYLFRKEGQNVTLSCEQNLNHDAMYWYRQDPGQGLRLIYYSQIVNDFQKGDIAEGYSVSREKKESFPLTVTSAQKNPTAFYLCASRDQRSPRGYNSPLHFGNGTRLTVT.

V usage is TRBV19 and J usage is TRBJ2-2; D remains ambiguous. CDR1 is LNHDA and CDR2 is SQIVND in the germline V gene (reference sequence). Trimming pared 4 bases from V and 3 bases from J, leaving 9 bases between. CDR3 length: 14 residues. For the CDR3, the DNA is TGTGCCAGTAGTAACATGGCGGACACCGGGGAGCTGTTTTTT. Amino acid sequence: CASSNMADTGELFF.

This rearrangement joins TRBV6-6 to TRBJ2-3, with 9 nucleotides matching TRBD2. CDR3 length: 15 residues. After removal of 8 bases from V and 1 base from J, the junction contained 7 bases not matched to a gene. Germline loops: CDR1 MNHNY, CDR2 SVGAGI (reference sequence). CDR3: CASSDSGRGTDTQYF. CDR3 DNA: TGTGCCAGCTCGGATAGCGGGAGAGGCACAGATACGCAGTATTTT.